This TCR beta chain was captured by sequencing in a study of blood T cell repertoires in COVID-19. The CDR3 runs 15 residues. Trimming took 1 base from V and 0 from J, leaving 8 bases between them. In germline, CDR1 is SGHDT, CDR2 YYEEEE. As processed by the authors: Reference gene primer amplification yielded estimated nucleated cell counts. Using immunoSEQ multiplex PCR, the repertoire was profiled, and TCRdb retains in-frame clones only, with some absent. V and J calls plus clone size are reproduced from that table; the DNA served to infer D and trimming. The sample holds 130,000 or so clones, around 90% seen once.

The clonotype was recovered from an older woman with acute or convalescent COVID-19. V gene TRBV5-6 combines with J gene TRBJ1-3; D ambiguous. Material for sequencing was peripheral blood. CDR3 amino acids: CASSLYRNSGNTIYF. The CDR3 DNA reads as TGTGCCAGCAGCTTGTACAGAAACTCTGGAAACACCATATATTTT.